These 20 T cell receptor beta chains were sequenced from one sample in a study of T cells expressing NK-cell markers. Using the 5' RACE reads, TCRdb records one entry per CDR3 protein without DNA. The sample totals 130,000 to 150,000 distinct CDR3 sequences. The sequenced sample was blood T cells: a sorted CD56 or NKG2C T cell subset, CD4+ or CD8+ T cells, or bulk PBMC T cells (not recorded which). These receptor sequences come from a man between 18 and 29 years old in good health.

The genes are TRBV9 and TRBJ2-1; TCRdb lists TRBD2, though no DNA is available to test this call. The CDR3 runs 15 residues. From germline, CDR1 is SGDLS and CDR2 YYNGEE. The CDR3 loop is CASSVSGLGNNEQFF.

V is TRBV5-8 and J is TRBJ2-1; the TCRdb call, TRBD1, lacks DNA for checking. Germline V gene lookup returns CDR1 SGHTS and CDR2 YDEGEE. This CDR3 spans 13 amino acids. The CDR3 reads CARGPTMYNEQFF.

The chain carries TRBV7-2 and TRBJ2-7; TCRdb's D call, TRBD1, is unchecked because there is no DNA. CDR3 length: 15 residues. In germline, CDR1 is SGHTA, CDR2 FQGNSA. CDR3: CASSLTPGSSYEQYF.

This chain links TRBV12-3 or TRBV12-4 with TRBJ2-7; without DNA, the TCRdb call of TRBD2 cannot be checked. The CDR3 is 14 residues long. CDR3 protein: CASSPGLAGREQYF.

CDR3 amino acids: CASSLGLDGNEQFF. V is TRBV4-1 and J is TRBJ2-1; the D call of TRBD2 rests on TCRdb alone, since no DNA is present to check it. Germline V gives CDR1 MGHRA, CDR2 YSYEKL. The CDR3 is 14 residues long.

The chain employs TRBV29-1 and TRBJ2-2. The CDR3 has 14 amino acids. Germline V gene data show CDR1 as SQVTM and CDR2 as ANQGSEA. CDR3 loop: CSVDVYQGTGELFF.

V gene TRBV20-1 combines with J gene TRBJ2-1; TCRdb selects TRBD2, and the lack of DNA leaves this call unchecked. Germline assignment: CDR1 DFQATT and CDR2 SNEGSKA (reference sequence). The CDR3 loop spans 16 amino acids. The CDR3 sequence: CSARGLTSGGFHEQFF.

V and J are TRBV13 and TRBJ1-4; checking the TCRdb D call of TRBD1 is not possible without DNA. Germline CDR1 is PRHDT and CDR2 is FYEKMQ (reference sequence). The CDR3 extends over 15 amino acids. This chain's CDR3 is CASRNSLGSNEKLFF.

The chain uses TRBV15 and TRBJ2-7; absent DNA, TCRdb's TRBD2 call cannot be checked. Germline CDR1 LNHNV, CDR2 YYDKDF (reference sequence). The CDR3 sequence is 18 residues long. The CDR3 region is CATSRDLGGPSGPYEQYF. Full variable domain (rest looked up from reference TRBV15 and TRBJ2-7): DAMVIQNPRYQVTQFGKPVTLSCSQTLNHNVMYWYQQKSSQAPKLLFHYYDKDFNNEADTPDNFQSRRPNTSFCFLDIRSPGLGDTAMYLCATSRDLGGPSGPYEQYFGPGTRLTVT.

This chain connects TRBV27 to TRBJ1-1; the D call of TRBD1 rests on TCRdb alone, since no DNA is present to check it. CDR1 MNHEY and CDR2 SMNVEV come from the germline V gene (reference sequence). This CDR3 has 14 amino acids. The CDR3 is CASSLSGGYTEAFF.

The chain recombines TRBV19 with TRBJ2-1; TCRdb selects TRBD1, and the lack of DNA leaves this call unchecked. The germline V gene has CDR1 LNHDA and CDR2 SQIVND (reference sequence). The CDR3 is 15 residues long. The CDR3 region is CASSSMQGGDNEQFF.

This chain links TRBV7-6 with TRBJ2-1; the D call from TCRdb, TRBD1, cannot be confirmed without DNA. Germline loops: CDR1 SGHVS, CDR2 FNYEAQ. The CDR3 is 14 residues long. CDR3 loop: CASSPRVFDNEQFF.

The chain uses TRBV2 and TRBJ2-2; the D call of TRBD1 rests on TCRdb alone, since no DNA is present to check it. Germline CDR1 SNHLY, CDR2 FYNNEI. The CDR3 length is 13 residues. Here the CDR3 reads CASRTGGTGELFF. The full variable domain, rest sourced from reference TRBV2 and TRBJ2-2, is EPEVTQTPSHQVTQMGQEVILRCVPISNHLYFYWYRQILGQKVEFLVSFYNNEISEKSEIFDDQFSVERPDGSNFTLKIRSTKLEDSAMYFCASRTGGTGELFFGEGSRLTVL.

The V and J genes are TRBV7-9 and TRBJ1-1; TCRdb gives TRBD1 as the D gene, but with no DNA this cannot be confirmed. CDR3 size: 17 residues. Germline CDR1 is SEHNR and CDR2 is FQNEAQ (reference sequence). This chain's CDR3 is CASSSGQGERMNTEAFF.

This sequence joins TRBV7-9 and TRBJ2-1. Germline CDR1 and CDR2: SEHNR and FQNEAQ (reference sequence). The CDR3 covers 13 residues. CDR3 in amino acids: CASSLVGYNEQFF.

The chain joins TRBV20-1 to TRBJ2-3; TCRdb names TRBD2, which stays unverified in the absence of DNA. This CDR3 is 17 amino acids long. Germline-derived CDR1 and CDR2 are DFQATT and SNEGSKA (reference sequence). The CDR3 sequence is CSARDLNLAGYTDTQYF.

The V gene is TRBV11-2, the J gene TRBJ2-4; TCRdb proposes TRBD2, but this gene call is untestable without DNA. This CDR3 comprises 14 residues. Per germline, CDR1 SGHAT and CDR2 FQNNGV. CDR3 amino acids: CASSLISGSDIQYF.

The chain couples TRBV19 to TRBJ2-1; no DNA is available, so the TRBD2 call from TCRdb remains unchecked. The CDR3 covers 18 residues. Germline V gene data show CDR1 as LNHDA and CDR2 as SQIVND (reference sequence). The CDR3 loop reads CASSIVGSTKGSYNEQFF.

The rearrangement links TRBV4-2 to TRBJ2-1; TCRdb's D call of TRBD2 is untestable without DNA. CDR3 length: 15 amino acids. Germline assignment: CDR1 LGHNA and CDR2 YNFKEQ. CDR3 amino acids: CASSQGAGGYNEQFF.

The rearrangement links TRBV10-3 to TRBJ2-1; TCRdb selects TRBD1, and the lack of DNA leaves this call unchecked. The germline CDR1 and CDR2 sequences are ENHRY and SYGVKD. The CDR3 is 15 amino acids. The CDR3 region is CAAQDRGGLAGEQFF.